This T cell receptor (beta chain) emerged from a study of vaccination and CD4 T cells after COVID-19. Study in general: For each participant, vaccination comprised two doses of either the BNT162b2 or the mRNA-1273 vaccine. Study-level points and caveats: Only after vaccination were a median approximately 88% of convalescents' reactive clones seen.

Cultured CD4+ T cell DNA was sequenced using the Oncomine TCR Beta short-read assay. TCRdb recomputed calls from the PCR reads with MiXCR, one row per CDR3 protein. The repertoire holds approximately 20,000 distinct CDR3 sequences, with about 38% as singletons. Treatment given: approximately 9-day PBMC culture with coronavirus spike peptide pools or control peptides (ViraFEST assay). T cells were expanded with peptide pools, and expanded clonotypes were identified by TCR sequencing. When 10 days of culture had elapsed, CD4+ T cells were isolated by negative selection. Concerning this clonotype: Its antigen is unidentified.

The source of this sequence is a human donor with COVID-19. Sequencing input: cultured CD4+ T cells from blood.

CDR3 region: CASSGYLAGGTDTQYF. The DNA of the CDR3 is TGTGCCAGCAGTGGATACCTAGCGGGGGGCACAGATACGCAGTATTTT. The chain has TRBV12-3 or TRBV12-4 and TRBJ2-3; 10 bases fit TRBD2. V dropped 5 bases and J dropped 1; count of bases not matched to a gene: 6. CDR3 length: 16 amino acids.